This T cell receptor beta chain was sequenced for a study of cytomegalovirus exposure and HLA in healthy donors. Whole-study findings and limits: A reported reduction in N-insertions relative to the 666-donor mean was seen in an Asian-associated ancestry cluster in a later analysis. Cytomegalovirus status, reportedly, was diagnosed with high specificity and sensitivity by the classifier. It emerged from a later analysis that several of the most significant clusters appeared to be linked to common viral pathogens.

The germline CDR1 and CDR2 sequences are SGHRS and YFSETQ. Trimming cost V 2 bases and J 7 bases; bases outside gene matches: 4. The CDR3 sequence is 14 residues long. PCR primers comprised 60 Vbeta and 13 Jbeta primers. Clones were read by immunoSEQ multiplex PCR, and TCRdb kept only the in-frame ones, dropping some. In the table there are approximately 170,000 clones, 65% to 80% of which are singletons. The donors, nominally healthy at sampling, likely had unrecorded immune exposures. Of note for this clone: The antigen is undetermined.

The chain recombines TRBV5-1 with TRBJ1-4; 8 nucleotides agree with TRBD1. The clonotype comes from a man younger than 45 in good health and CMV-seropositive. The source material was PBMCs. CDR3 region: CASSFGQGAEKLFF. CDR3 coding DNA: TGCGCCAGCAGCTTCGGGCAGGGGGCTGAAAAACTGTTTTTT.